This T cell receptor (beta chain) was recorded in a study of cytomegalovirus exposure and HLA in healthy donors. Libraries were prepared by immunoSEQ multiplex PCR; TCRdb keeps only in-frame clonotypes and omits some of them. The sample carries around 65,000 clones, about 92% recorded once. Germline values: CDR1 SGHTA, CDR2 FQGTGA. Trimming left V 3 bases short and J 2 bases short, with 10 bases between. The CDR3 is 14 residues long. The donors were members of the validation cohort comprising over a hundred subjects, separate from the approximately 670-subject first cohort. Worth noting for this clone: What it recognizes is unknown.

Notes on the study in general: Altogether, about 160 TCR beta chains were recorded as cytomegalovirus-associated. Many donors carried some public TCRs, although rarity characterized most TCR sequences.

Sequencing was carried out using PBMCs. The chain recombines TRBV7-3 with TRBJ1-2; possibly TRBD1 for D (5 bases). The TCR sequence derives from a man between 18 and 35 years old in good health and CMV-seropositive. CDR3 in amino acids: CASSLGGGNYGYTF. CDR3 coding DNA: TGTGCCAGCAGCTTGGGGGGAGGGAACTATGGCTACACCTTC.